The 2 T cell receptor beta chains listed next were all sequenced from one sample in a study of blood T cell repertoires in COVID-19. Clones were sequenced by immunoSEQ multiplex PCR, and TCRdb holds only the in-frame ones, with some missing. The sample includes tens of thousands of clones, roughly 80% of them seen just once. Sequencing was carried out using peripheral blood. These receptors all come from a man at least 80 years old with active or convalescent COVID-19.

The gene calls are TRBV7-6 and TRBJ1-6; D may be TRBD1 (6 bases). The germline V gene encodes CDR1 SGHVS and CDR2 FNYEAQ. This CDR3 is 14 amino acids long. Trimming pared 5 bases from V and 7 bases from J, leaving 12 bases between. In DNA, the CDR3 is TGTGCCAGCAGCCCCGGGACAAAAAATTCACCCCTCCACTTT. Its protein product is CASSPGTKNSPLHF.

The count of this clone is one. V and J are TRBV9 and TRBJ2-1; D not resolved. CDR1 SGDLS and CDR2 YYNGEE come from the germline V gene. This CDR3 has 14 amino acids. Trimming took 0 bases from V and 3 from J, leaving 7 bases between them. CDR3 amino acids: CASSVDGGYNEQFF. CDR3 bases: TGTGCCAGCAGCGTAGATGGCGGCTACAATGAGCAGTTCTTC.